These T cell receptor beta chains were read from a single sample in a study of response to subunit inactivated influenza vaccine. MiXCR, applied by TCRdb to the RT-PCR reads, yields one record per CDR3 protein. The table includes about 520,000 distinct CDR3 sequences, roughly 25% detected once. Source: CD4+ T cells sorted from PBMCs, taken about 5 days after vaccination. These TCRs come from a man aged 50-60 years who received an inactivated influenza vaccine. Each CDR3 is given with its conserved first and last residue. The D gene is left open where the match is weak. Only some rows state a clone size, as once, few, many or a class for expanded clones.

J	D	V	size	CDR3	DNA
TRBJ2-4	TRBD1	TRBV28	.	CASSFRGTGPRDIQYF	TGTGCCAGCAGTTTTCGTGGGACAGGGCCTAGGGACATTCAGTACTTC
TRBJ2-1	TRBD1	TRBV3-1	few	CASSQDSGTGMNEQFF	TGTGCCAGCAGCCAAGATTCCGGGACAGGGATGAATGAGCAGTTCTTC
TRBJ2-7	.	TRBV28	few	CASSLPAAHEQYF	TGTGCCAGCAGTTTACCGGCGGCGCACGAGCAGTACTTC
TRBJ2-1	.	TRBV12-3/TRBV12-4	.	CASRHRSYNEQFF	TGTGCCAGCAGGCACCGCTCCTACAATGAGCAGTTCTTC
TRBJ2-2	.	TRBV29-1	.	CSVELGGVGTGELFF	TGCAGCGTTGAACTTGGAGGGGTCGGGACCGGGGAGCTGTTTTTT
TRBJ2-1	TRBD1	TRBV4-2	.	CASSQDRETGGLF	TGTGCCAGCAGCCAAGACCGTGAGACAGGGGGTCTCTTC
TRBJ2-1	.	TRBV18	.	CASSPGQTNEQFF	TGTGCCAGCTCACCGGGACAAACCAATGAGCAGTTCTTC
TRBJ1-1	.	TRBV7-2	once	CASSLVYGSNTEAFF	TGTGCCAGCAGCTTAGTGTACGGCTCGAACACTGAAGCTTTCTTT
TRBJ2-2	.	TRBV20-1	.	CSASRETGELFF	TGCAGTGCTAGTAGGGAGACCGGGGAGCTGTTTTTT
TRBJ2-5	.	TRBV20-1	few	CSARGDPGSQETQYF	TGCAGTGCTAGAGGAGATCCGGGGTCTCAAGAGACCCAGTACTTC
TRBJ1-5	.	TRBV12-3/TRBV12-4	many	CASTRGGFQPQHF	TGTGCCAGCACCCGAGGGGGATTTCAGCCCCAGCATTTT
TRBJ1-1	.	TRBV5-8	few	CASSFHLFTRNTEAFF	TGTGCCAGCAGCTTCCACCTTTTTACGCGAAACACTGAAGCTTTCTTT